These 4 T cell receptor beta chains share one sample of origin, sequenced in a study of T cell changes during pregnancy in multiple sclerosis. Clones were read by immunoSEQ multiplex PCR, and TCRdb kept only the in-frame ones, dropping some. The sample lists some 46,000 clones, roughly 92% occurring once. The sample consisted of peripheral blood. These receptors were collected from a female donor with multiple sclerosis, enrolled in a pregnancy study.

The chain carries TRBV28 and TRBJ2-3; 11 bases agree with TRBD2. The V and J ends lost 5 bases and 5 bases, in that order; junction bases with no gene match: 9. CDR1 MDHEN and CDR2 SYDVKM come from the germline V gene. The CDR3 covers 16 residues. This chain's CDR3 is CASSDTSGSKRDTQYF. The CDR3, as DNA: TGTGCCAGCAGTGATACTAGCGGGAGCAAACGAGATACGCAGTATTTT. Drawing the rest from reference TRBV28 and TRBJ2-3, the complete variable domain is DVKVTQSSRYLVKRTGEKVFLECVQDMDHENMFWYRQDPGLGLRLIYFSYDVKMKEKGDIPEGYSVSREKKERFSLILESASTNQTSMYLCASSDTSGSKRDTQYFGPGTRLTVL.

This chain links TRBV7-9 with TRBJ2-7; D gene unclear. V was clipped by 1 base and J by 6 bases, with 13 bases between them. The CDR3 totals 14 residues. Germline lookup yields CDR1 SEHNR and CDR2 FQNEAQ (reference sequence). CDR3 DNA: TGTGCCAGCAGCTTAGAATCCAGACTGGGCGAGCAGTACTTC. This translates into CASSLESRLGEQYF.

The CDR3 sequence is CASSLLGGTEAFF. CDR3 in DNA: TGTGCCAGCAGCTTGCTTGGGGGCACTGAAGCTTTCTTT. The chain is built from TRBV5-4 and TRBJ1-1; D possibly corresponds to TRBD1 (5 bases). Germline V gene data show CDR1 as SGHNT and CDR2 as YYREEE (reference sequence). V lost 1 base, J lost 4 bases, and 8 bases lay in between. The CDR3 totals 13 residues.

The chain joins TRBV11-3 to TRBJ2-5; TRBD1 aligns across 9 bases. This CDR3 is built from 15 residues. V was clipped by 3 bases and J by 3 bases; unmatched bases: 5. The germline gives CDR1 SGHNT, CDR2 YENEEA. CDR3 coding DNA: TGTGCCAGCAGCTTGGGACAGGGTTTGGAAGAGACCCAGTACTTC. It specifies CASSLGQGLEETQYF.